This entry concerns a single T cell receptor beta chain. Its antigen remains unknown. The sample originates from a study of shared clonotypes between healthy human individuals. Study outcomes and limitations: Sample collection involved blood only; tissue repertoires are likely different. As a rule, naive subsets had a larger estimated richness than memory subsets. Against clonotypes common to all four donors, non-shared ones had lower generation probabilities.

V lost 8 bases to trimming and J lost 0 bases; unmatched junction nucleotides: 7. Germline V gene lookup returns CDR1 MNHEY and CDR2 SVGAGI. This CDR3 is built from 14 residues. Data came from immunoSEQ multiplex PCR; TCRdb stores just in-frame clones and leaves some out. Of around 1.4 million clones in the sample, approximately 98.5% were seen once. The chain carries TRBV6-5 and TRBJ2-7, with 7 bases identical to TRBD1. Sequencing was performed on naive CD4+ T cells sorted from blood. Indicated subset: CD45RA+ positively selected. The source is a man younger than 45 in good health. This CDR3 is CASGIRDSSYEQYF. CDR3 bases: TGTGCCAGCGGAATCCGGGACAGCTCCTACGAGCAGTACTTC.